This T cell receptor beta chain was found in a study of cytomegalovirus exposure and HLA in healthy donors. The germline V gene has CDR1 MNHEY and CDR2 SVGAGI. The V segment lost 6 bases and the J segment 4 bases; nucleotides outside the gene matches: 4. This CDR3 has 13 residues. Primers included in the PCR were 60 Vbeta and 13 Jbeta primers. This table comes from immunoSEQ multiplex PCR, and its TCRdb copy is limited to in-frame clones, with some not included. The sample records approximately 80,000 clones, 65% to 75% being singletons. The receptor was isolated from a man younger than 45 in good health and CMV-seropositive. The sequenced sample consisted of PBMCs. The V and J genes are TRBV6-5 and TRBJ1-2; 8 nucleotides line up with TRBD1. CDR3 in amino acids: CASRPTGVYGYTF. CDR3 nucleotide sequence: TGTGCCAGCAGACCGACAGGGGTCTATGGCTACACCTTC.